The 31 T cell receptor beta chains below all came from one sample that was sequenced in a study of identical twins. MiXCR was run by TCRdb on the 5' RACE reads, yielding one entry per CDR3 protein. The sample has hundreds of thousands of distinct CDR3 sequences, about 20% seen once. This same sample was also taken into another study, of yellow fever vaccine responses in identical twins.

What was sequenced was CD4+ T cells sorted from blood. These receptors came from a woman aged 18-29 years in good health.

V usage is TRBV11-2 and J usage is TRBJ1-1; the D gene is possibly TRBD1 (5 bases). Germline CDR1 SGHAT, CDR2 FQNNGV. The CDR3 extends over 15 amino acids. V was trimmed by 7 bases and J by 4 bases, leaving 19 bases between them. The CDR3 nucleotides read TGTGCCAGCATTATCCGCCCGGGGCCGGGCACTGAAGCTTTCTTT. Amino acids: CASIIRPGPGTEAFF.

The CDR3 spells CASSPPLGRGSYEQYF. In DNA form, the CDR3 reads TGTGCCAGCAGCCCCCCGTTGGGCAGGGGCTCCTACGAGCAGTACTTC. The rearrangement links TRBV12-3 or TRBV12-4 to TRBJ2-7, with D tentatively TRBD1 (6 bases). This CDR3 spans 16 amino acids. V was shortened by 6 bases and J by 0 bases, with 18 bases between the two germline ends.

This clonotype was recorded a few times. The CDR3 DNA sequence: TGTGCCAGCAGGCCCGACAGGAGCACCGGGGAGCTGTTTTTT. Its protein is CASRPDRSTGELFF. This chain links TRBV27 with TRBJ2-2; a weak D match, TRBD1 (6 bases). Trimming took off 6 bases at V and 4 bases at J, with 12 bases between the two ends. Germline V lookup: CDR1 MNHEY, CDR2 SMNVEV (reference sequence). The CDR3 totals 14 residues.

This clonotype was observed a handful of times. The chain is built from TRBV27 and TRBJ2-3; D is unclear. The CDR3 covers 11 residues. Germline CDR1 MNHEY, CDR2 SMNVEV (reference sequence). The ends were cut back, 3 bases at V and 11 bases at J, with 9 bases in the middle. Written as DNA, the CDR3 is TGTGCCAGCAGTTTGAACACCAGGCAGTATTTT. Residues: CASSLNTRQYF.

This chain joins TRBV20-1 and TRBJ2-1; no clear D gene. Germline CDR1 and CDR2: DFQATT and SNEGSKA (reference sequence). The V and J ends lost 3 bases and 7 bases respectively, with 19 bases between them. The CDR3 extends over 15 amino acids. CDR3 nucleotides: TGCAGTGCTAGCCCCGGAGACACCTTAGGTAATGAGCAGTTCTTC. Translated, it gives CSASPGDTLGNEQFF.

As regards this clonotype: A junction end diverges from the germline sequence, so it may reflect a read error. This chain links TRBV6-1 with TRBJ2-6; D is unresolved. This CDR3 contains 13 residues. Germline V gives CDR1 MNHNS, CDR2 SASEGT. CDR3 residues: CASREAGANVLTF. Written as DNA, the CDR3 is TGTGCCAGCAGGGAAGCTGGGGCCAACGTCCTGACTTTC.

This chain's CDR3 is CATSDSAGGPGNEQFF. The CDR3 nucleotides are TGTGCCACCAGTGACTCAGCGGGGGGGCCTGGTAATGAGCAGTTCTTC. J is TRBJ2-1 and V is TRBV24-1; TRBD2 agrees at 10 bases. This CDR3 is built from 16 residues. Germline CDR1 is KGHDR and CDR2 is SFDVKD. With 4 bases clipped from V and 7 bases from J, the junction kept 9 bases outside the gene matches.

The CDR3 DNA reads as TGTGCCATCAGTGGATGGAGCGGGGGGGCAGATACGCAGTATTTT. Amino acid sequence: CAISGWSGGADTQYF. The chain links TRBV10-3 to TRBJ2-3; TRBD2 agrees at 10 bases. Per germline, CDR1 ENHRY and CDR2 SYGVKD. CDR3 length equals 15 residues. Trimming cost V 4 bases and J 4 bases; bases outside gene matches: 5.

The table lists this clonotype with a few counts. The V and J genes are TRBV20-1 and TRBJ2-3; the D gene is possibly TRBD1 (5 bases). V lost 5 bases and J lost 2, with 14 bases in between. In germline, CDR1 is DFQATT, CDR2 SNEGSKA (reference sequence). CDR3 length: 14 residues. This chain's CDR3 is CSAGWQGDTDTQYF. As DNA, the CDR3 is TGCAGTGCTGGGTGGCAGGGCGACACAGATACGCAGTATTTT.

V usage is TRBV20-1 and J usage is TRBJ2-3, with 9 bases that match TRBD2. This CDR3 comprises 15 residues. Germline CDR1 and CDR2: DFQATT and SNEGSKA (reference sequence). Losses at the gene ends were 5 bases for V and 2 bases for J; bases not matched to a gene: 8. In DNA, the CDR3 is TGCAGTGCTGGGAGCGTAGCGGGGGCCACAGATACGCAGTATTTT. Residues: CSAGSVAGATDTQYF.

The chain uses TRBV20-1 and TRBJ1-6; 9 nucleotides align to TRBD1. The V and J ends lost 2 bases and 15 bases, in that order; junction bases with no gene match: 11. The CDR3 loop spans 14 amino acids. Per the germline V gene, CDR1 is DFQATT and CDR2 is SNEGSKA (reference sequence). CDR3 region: CSARPQGQGPFLHF. The CDR3 DNA sequence: TGCAGTGCTAGACCCCAGGGACAGGGCCCTTTCCTCCACTTT.

This clonotype showed up many times. The chain joins TRBV12-3 or TRBV12-4 to TRBJ2-1, with 8 bases fitting TRBD2. The CDR3 sequence is 15 residues long. The J segment lost 3 bases and the V segment lost 6 bases, leaving 7 bases of the junction unmatched. The CDR3 sequence: CASRLTSGNYNEQFF. DNA of the CDR3: TGTGCCAGCAGACTTACTAGCGGAAACTACAATGAGCAGTTCTTC.

The chain employs TRBV21-1 and TRBJ2-1; the table names TRBD2, a call not compared with the DNA. TRBV21-1 is tagged as a pseudogene. This CDR3 comprises 16 residues. The CDR3 region has the DNA TGTGCCAGCAGCAAAGGGGTCAGCGGGGGGCTCCGGGAGCAGTTCTTC. Translating gives CASSKGVSGGLREQFF.

This clonotype was seen once. The chain uses TRBV24-1 and TRBJ2-6; TRBD2 is a possible D gene (5 bases). The CDR3 is 17 residues long. Trimming stripped 7 bases from V and 0 bases from J, with 15 bases between. Germline CDR1 and CDR2: KGHDR and SFDVKD. The CDR3 reads CATSPPGGGSGANVLTF. The CDR3 DNA reads as TGTGCCACCAGCCCCCCGGGCGGAGGCTCTGGGGCCAACGTCCTGACTTTC.

This clonotype was seen only a few times. The chain links TRBV7-9 to TRBJ2-1; 8 nucleotides match TRBD2. The V segment lost 5 bases and the J segment 0 bases; nucleotides outside the gene matches: 9. Germline assignment: CDR1 SEHNR and CDR2 FQNEAQ (reference sequence). The CDR3 length is 17 residues. The DNA of the CDR3 is TGTGCCAGCAGCATAGGACTAGCCCTTAGCTCCTACAATGAGCAGTTCTTC. Its protein product is CASSIGLALSSYNEQFF.

The chain uses TRBV27 and TRBJ2-3, with 8 bases that match TRBD1. Germline assignment: CDR1 MNHEY and CDR2 SMNVEV (reference sequence). V dropped 2 bases and J dropped 0; count of bases not matched to a gene: 13. This CDR3 has 19 amino acids. Here the CDR3 reads CASSLIGKLRDRSTDTQYF. The CDR3 region has the DNA TGTGCCAGCAGTTTAATTGGCAAACTTAGGGACAGGAGCACAGATACGCAGTATTTT.

The J gene is TRBJ2-1, the V gene TRBV4-1; D gene uncertain. Germline V CDR1 and CDR2: MGHRA, YSYEKL. The V and J ends lost 2 bases and 0 bases respectively, with 11 bases between them. This CDR3 comprises 16 residues. Here the CDR3 reads CASSQPDPSSYNEQFF. CDR3 bases: TGCGCCAGCAGCCAACCAGACCCGAGCTCCTACAATGAGCAGTTCTTC.

In this sample, this clonotype turned up a few times. The V gene is TRBV5-6, the J gene TRBJ2-5; maybe TRBD2 (5 bases). This CDR3 comprises 15 residues. The germline CDR1 and CDR2 sequences are SGHDT and YYEEEE. The V end was cut by 1 base, the J end by 0 bases, with 10 bases between. In DNA, the CDR3 is TGTGCCAGCAGCTTGAGGAGGACTTACCAAGAGACCCAGTACTTC. Protein sequence: CASSLRRTYQETQYF.

The gene calls are TRBV7-8 and TRBJ2-3; possibly TRBD2 for D (6 bases). This CDR3 has 18 amino acids. The germline V gene encodes CDR1 SGHVS and CDR2 FQNEAQ. The V end lost 5 bases, the J end lost 5 bases, and 26 bases lay between the germline ends. The CDR3 here is CASSPVDRLDAQVDTQYF. The CDR3 bases are TGTGCCAGCAGCCCCGTCGACCGACTAGACGCCCAAGTAGATACGCAGTATTTT.

CDR3 sequence: CSVPGTGGYGYTF. The CDR3, as DNA: TGCAGCGTCCCAGGGACAGGGGGCTATGGCTACACCTTC. The chain joins TRBV29-1 to TRBJ1-2; 11 bases agree with TRBD1. CDR1 is SQVTM and CDR2 is ANQGSEA in the germline V gene. After removal of 6 bases from V and 4 bases from J, the junction contained 4 bases not matched to a gene. This CDR3 comprises 13 residues. The full variable domain, its missing parts supplied by reference TRBV29-1 and TRBJ1-2, is SAVISQKPSRDICQRGTSLTIQCQVDSQVTMMFWYRQQPGQSLTLIATANQGSEATYESGFVIDKFPISRPNLTFSTLTVSNMSPEDSSIYLCSVPGTGGYGYTFGSGTRLTVV.

The chain recombines TRBV12-3 or TRBV12-4 with TRBJ2-1; no reliable D call. The germline V and J ends were trimmed by 10 bases and 10 bases, with 17 bases remaining between them. This CDR3 contains 12 residues. The CDR3 DNA reads TGTGCCACCTACGCCACTGGCCCGGAGCAGTTCTTC. It yields the protein CATYATGPEQFF.

This sequence joins TRBV5-1 and TRBJ2-1; TRBD2 matches at 8 bases. The germline gives CDR1 SGHRS, CDR2 YFSETQ. The CDR3 contains 18 residues. With V trimmed by 2 bases and J by 4 bases, 14 bases remained unmatched. CDR3 amino acids: CASSLGSLAGGLYNEQFF. The CDR3 DNA reads TGCGCCAGCAGCTTAGGTTCTCTAGCGGGTGGCCTATACAATGAGCAGTTCTTC.

This clonotype was seen a handful of times. V is TRBV2 and J is TRBJ2-5, with a possible D match to TRBD2 (5 bases). With 3 bases removed from V and 9 bases from J, the gap between germline ends came to 14 bases. The germline V gene has CDR1 SNHLY and CDR2 FYNNEI. The CDR3 has 13 residues. CDR3 DNA: TGTGCCAGCAGTGATCTGAGGACCGGGGCCCAGTACTTC. This codes for CASSDLRTGAQYF. Full variable domain (outside the CDR3, taken from reference TRBV2 and TRBJ2-5): EPEVTQTPSHQVTQMGQEVILRCVPISNHLYFYWYRQILGQKVEFLVSFYNNEISEKSEIFDDQFSVERPDGSNFTLKIRSTKLEDSAMYFCASSDLRTGAQYFGPGTRLLVL.

This clonotype was picked up a small number of times. CDR3: CASSLTMTVGYEQYF. The CDR3, as DNA: TGTGCCAGCAGTTTAACCATGACTGTAGGCTACGAGCAGTACTTC. This chain links TRBV12-3 or TRBV12-4 with TRBJ2-7; D gene uncertain. V dropped 2 bases and J dropped 3 bases, with 14 bases sitting between them. The CDR3 totals 15 residues.

This clonotype was seen only a few times. The chain combines TRBV4-1 with TRBJ1-5, with TRBD1 identical over 9 bases. V was clipped by 3 bases and J by 0 bases; unmatched bases: 9. The germline gives CDR1 MGHRA, CDR2 YSYEKL. CDR3 length: 18 amino acids. DNA of the CDR3: TGCGCCAGCAGCCACACGCCCCTACAGGGGGCTAGCAATCAGCCCCAGCATTTT. Translation: CASSHTPLQGASNQPQHF.

This clonotype was observed a handful of times. The chain employs TRBV10-3 and TRBJ2-1; 10 positions match TRBD2. Losses at the gene ends were 6 bases for V and 2 bases for J; bases not matched to a gene: 4. CDR3 size: 15 residues. The V gene's germline CDR1 is ENHRY and CDR2 SYGVKD. The CDR3 coding sequence is TGTGCCATCAGGCCAACTAGCGGGACCTACAATGAGCAGTTCTTC. Translation gives CAIRPTSGTYNEQFF.

This clonotype has at least ten counts. The V and J genes are TRBV28 and TRBJ2-7; D might be TRBD1 or TRBD2, each matching 5 bases. CDR3 length: 16 amino acids. Germline lookup yields CDR1 MDHEN and CDR2 SYDVKM. Trimming removed 3 bases at V and 0 bases at J, with 15 bases between. CDR3: CASSFTVRDGSYEQYF. DNA for the CDR3: TGTGCCAGCAGTTTCACAGTCCGGGACGGCTCCTACGAGCAGTACTTC.

This clonotype came up many times. V and J are TRBV2 and TRBJ2-7; 10 bases map to TRBD1. This CDR3 region has 15 residues. Germline V gene data show CDR1 as SNHLY and CDR2 as FYNNEI. J lost 6 bases, V lost 2 bases, and 7 bases had no gene match. The CDR3 sequence: CASSEQGQGIGEQYF. CDR3 DNA: TGTGCCAGCAGTGAACAGGGACAGGGGATCGGCGAGCAGTACTTC.

The gene calls are TRBV20-1 and TRBJ2-4; D unclear. CDR3 length: 19 residues. Per the germline V gene, CDR1 is DFQATT and CDR2 is SNEGSKA (reference sequence). Trimming took 1 base from V and 0 from J, leaving 22 bases between them. The CDR3 loop reads CSARGFVQDPTVAKNIQYF. CDR3 DNA sequence: TGCAGTGCTAGAGGATTCGTTCAGGACCCGACTGTAGCCAAAAACATTCAGTACTTC.

In its sample, this clonotype was seen a few times. This rearrangement joins TRBV9 to TRBJ2-5, with 9 bases fitting TRBD1. Germline CDR1 and CDR2: SGDLS and YYNGEE. The junction had 5 bases not matched to a gene; V was cut back by 4 bases and J by 1 base. The CDR3 sequence is 15 residues long. This CDR3 is CASSMGQGSQETQYF. The CDR3 DNA reads as TGTGCCAGCAGCATGGGACAGGGATCCCAAGAGACCCAGTACTTC.

The rearrangement joins TRBV9 to TRBJ2-1; 8 bases align to TRBD2. The V gene's germline CDR1 is SGDLS and CDR2 YYNGEE. Trimming removed 3 bases from V and 8 bases from J; junction bases left unmatched: 10. CDR3 length equals 15 residues. CDR3 protein: CASSDRTSSPDEQFF. CDR3 sequence (DNA): TGTGCCAGCAGCGACAGGACTAGCTCTCCAGATGAGCAGTTCTTC.